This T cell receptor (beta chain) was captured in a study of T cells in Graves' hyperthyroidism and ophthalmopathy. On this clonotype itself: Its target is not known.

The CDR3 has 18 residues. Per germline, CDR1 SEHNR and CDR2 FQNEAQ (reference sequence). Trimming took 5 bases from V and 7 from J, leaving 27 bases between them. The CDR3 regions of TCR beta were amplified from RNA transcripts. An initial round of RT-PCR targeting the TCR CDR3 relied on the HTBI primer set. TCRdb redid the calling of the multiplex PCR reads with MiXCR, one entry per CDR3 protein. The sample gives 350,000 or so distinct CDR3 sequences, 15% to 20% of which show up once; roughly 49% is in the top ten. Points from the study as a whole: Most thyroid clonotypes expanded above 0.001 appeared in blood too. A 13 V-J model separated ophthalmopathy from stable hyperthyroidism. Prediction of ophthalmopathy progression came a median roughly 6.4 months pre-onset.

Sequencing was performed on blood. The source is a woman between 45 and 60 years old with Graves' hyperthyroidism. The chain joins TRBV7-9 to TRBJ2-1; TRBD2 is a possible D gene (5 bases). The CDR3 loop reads CASSPNQLEGSLWNEQFF. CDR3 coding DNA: TGTGCCAGCAGCCCTAACCAGCTCGAGGGATCCTTATGGAATGAGCAGTTCTTC.